This TCR beta chain was identified in a study of cytomegalovirus exposure and HLA in healthy donors. Researchers ran the PCR with 60 Vbeta and 13 Jbeta primers. Assay used: immunoSEQ multiplex PCR; TCRdb lists only in-frame clones, some missing. The table shows some 120,000 clones, with about 74% occurring only once. Germline lookup yields CDR1 MGHRA and CDR2 YSYEKL. Trimming pared 1 base from V and 5 bases from J, leaving 14 bases between. The CDR3 has 15 residues. V usage is TRBV4-1 and J usage is TRBJ2-5; D remains unclear. The material sequenced was PBMCs. The sequence came from a woman between 45 and 60 years old in good health and CMV-seropositive. CDR3 bases: TGCGCCAGCAGCCAAGGAGGCCGCCTGGAGGAGACCCAGTACTTC. It specifies CASSQGGRLEETQYF.